The 31 T cell receptor beta chains reported below all come from one sample, sequenced in a study of response to subunit inactivated influenza vaccine. From the RT-PCR reads, TCRdb called clonotypes with MiXCR, one entry per CDR3 protein. This sample has around 580,000 distinct CDR3 sequences; roughly 15% occur once, and the top ten carry 11%. The material was PBMCs from blood, obtained 11 to 12 days after vaccination. The origin of the receptors is a man between 50 and 59 years old who received an inactivated influenza vaccine.

This clonotype was recorded at least ten times. The V call is TRBV20-1, the J call TRBJ2-1; D might be TRBD2 (5 bases). Germline V gene data show CDR1 as DFQATT and CDR2 as SNEGSKA (reference sequence). V was cut by 3 bases and J by 6 bases, with 9 bases left in between. There are 12 residues in the CDR3. This chain's CDR3 is CSASRAANEQFF. The CDR3 DNA sequence: TGCAGTGCTAGTCGAGCGGCCAATGAGCAGTTCTTC.

This clonotype was seen a handful of times. The chain has TRBV6-5 and TRBJ1-4, with D possibly being TRBD1 (5 bases). V lost 4 bases to trimming and J lost 3 bases, with 6 bases between them. Germline V CDR1 and CDR2: MNHEY, SVGAGI. The length of the CDR3 is 13 residues. The CDR3 region is CASSWGPNEKLFF. CDR3 nucleotides: TGTGCCAGCAGTTGGGGCCCTAATGAAAAACTGTTTTTT.

V usage is TRBV28 and J usage is TRBJ2-3; a possible D gene is TRBD2 (5 bases). The CDR3 extends over 13 amino acids. The germline gives CDR1 MDHEN, CDR2 SYDVKM. The V end was cut by 6 bases, the J end by 8 bases, with 15 bases between. The CDR3 reads CASSLISAGTQYF. CDR3 bases: TGTGCCAGCAGCCTAATTAGCGCAGGTACGCAGTATTTT.

The chain carries TRBV18 and TRBJ2-3; 8 bases fit TRBD1. CDR1 is KGHSH, CDR2 LQKENI, per germline. V shed 1 base, J shed 4 bases, and the junction held 7 bases outside the gene matches. There are 16 residues in the CDR3. The CDR3 bases are TGTGCCAGCTCACCACGACAGGGGATAGGCCCAGATACGCAGTATTTT. Translation: CASSPRQGIGPDTQYF.

This clonotype was seen only a few times. The genes are TRBV7-9 and TRBJ2-7; 9 bases agree with TRBD1. The germline V gene encodes CDR1 SEHNR and CDR2 FQNEAQ (reference sequence). The CDR3 is 15 residues long. Trimming removed 3 bases from V and 5 bases from J; junction bases left unmatched: 8. In DNA form, the CDR3 reads TGTGCCAGCAGCTTCCGGGACAGGGACATCAACGAGCAGTACTTC. It specifies CASSFRDRDINEQYF. Variable domain in full (rest from reference TRBV7-9 and TRBJ2-7): DTGVSQNPRHKITKRGQNVTFRCDPISEHNRLYWYRQTLGQGPEFLTYFQNEAQLEKSRLLSDRFSAERPKGSFSTLEIQRTEQGDSAMYLCASSFRDRDINEQYFGPGTRLTVT.

There are a few counts of this clonotype. This chain connects TRBV4-2 to TRBJ1-4; the D is unclear. Germline CDR1 reads LGHNA; CDR2 reads YNFKEQ. Trimming shortened V by 3 bases and J by 6 bases, and 8 bases separated the two germline ends. This CDR3 contains 13 residues. CDR3 DNA: TGTGCCAGCAGCCAGGGAGTGGATGAAAAACTGTTTTTT. Translating it yields CASSQGVDEKLFF.

In its sample, this clonotype was seen a few times. V gene TRBV20-1 combines with J gene TRBJ2-3; D possibly corresponds to TRBD2 (6 bases). V lost 4 bases to trimming and J lost 7 bases, with 18 bases between them. CDR3 size: 14 residues. CDR1 and CDR2 from the germline V gene are DFQATT and SNEGSKA (reference sequence). CDR3 sequence: CSAMLALGLNTQYF. CDR3 DNA sequence: TGCAGTGCTATGCTAGCGCTAGGGCTAAATACGCAGTATTTT.

This clonotype was counted many times. This chain connects TRBV7-2 to TRBJ2-3; possibly TRBD1 or TRBD2 for D (5 bases each). Germline V gene data show CDR1 as SGHTA and CDR2 as FQGNSA. The V gene lost 4 bases and the J gene lost 2 bases, with 7 bases spanning the gap. The CDR3 loop spans 13 amino acids. The CDR3 bases are TGTGCCAGCAGCTGGGACCTCACAGATACGCAGTATTTT. This codes for CASSWDLTDTQYF.

This clonotype has a handful of counts. The chain is built from TRBV20-1 and TRBJ2-1; maybe TRBD2 (6 bases). This CDR3 has 12 amino acids. CDR1 and CDR2 from the germline V gene are DFQATT and SNEGSKA (reference sequence). V was clipped by 7 bases and J by 6 bases, with 13 bases between them. The CDR3 reads CSGSGRGNEQFF. CDR3 nucleotide sequence: TGCAGTGGTAGCGGAAGGGGCAATGAGCAGTTCTTC.

There are a few counts of this clonotype. The J gene is TRBJ2-3, the V gene TRBV11-3; D is undetermined. CDR1 SGHNT and CDR2 YENEEA come from the germline V gene. The CDR3 contains 13 residues. V lost 1 base to trimming and J lost 5 bases, with 7 bases between them. Here the CDR3 DNA reads TGTGCCAGCAGCTTAGGGCCGAAAGATACGCAGTATTTT. Its protein is CASSLGPKDTQYF.

This clonotype occurred a few times. The CDR3 sequence is CSVTEGASGLRRWYF. CDR3 DNA: TGCAGCGTTACCGAGGGGGCTAGCGGCCTCAGACGGTGGTACTTC. The genes are TRBV29-1 and TRBJ2-7, with D perhaps matching TRBD1 or TRBD2 (7 bases each). From germline, CDR1 is SQVTM and CDR2 ANQGSEA. This CDR3 has 15 amino acids. Trimming stripped 5 bases from V and 12 bases from J, with 29 bases between.

The chain has TRBV3-1 and TRBJ2-7; 10 bases agree with TRBD1. The germline gives CDR1 LGHDT, CDR2 YNNKEL (reference sequence). V shed 6 bases and J 5 bases; nucleotides not matched to a gene: 4. The CDR3 runs 13 residues. For the CDR3, the DNA is TGTGCCAGCAGACGACAGGGGGCCCACGAGCAGTACTTC. Amino acid sequence: CASRRQGAHEQYF.

This rearrangement joins TRBV7-2 to TRBJ2-5; D is unclear. Per germline, CDR1 SGHTA and CDR2 FQGNSA. V lost 0 bases and J 9 bases, leaving 5 bases between the germline ends. This CDR3 has 11 residues. This CDR3 is CASSLAWAQYF. The CDR3, as DNA: TGTGCCAGCAGCTTAGCCTGGGCCCAGTACTTC.

This clonotype has a count of ten or more. V gene TRBV29-1 combines with J gene TRBJ2-1; the match to TRBD2 covers 11 bases. This CDR3 spans 16 amino acids. The trim removed 7 bases at V and 4 bases at J, leaving 12 bases unmatched. Germline CDR1 reads SQVTM; CDR2 reads ANQGSEA. In nucleotides, the CDR3 is TGCAGCGCCCCCGGCCGGACTAGCGGGTCATACAATGAGCAGTTCTTC. It is translated as CSAPGRTSGSYNEQFF.

This clonotype occurred a few times. J is TRBJ2-2 and V is TRBV4-3; no definite D call. Germline CDR1 and CDR2: LGHNA and YSLEER. V gave up 0 bases and J gave up 4 bases, with 9 bases separating them. This CDR3 region has 15 residues. The CDR3 DNA is TGCGCCAGCAGCCAAGAGGGTAGGACCACCGGGGAGCTGTTTTTT. Translation: CASSQEGRTTGELFF.

This clonotype was observed a handful of times. The chain recombines TRBV7-2 with TRBJ1-6; the D is unclear. Per the germline V gene, CDR1 is SGHTA and CDR2 is FQGNSA. This CDR3 comprises 14 residues. Trimming shortened V by 3 bases and J by 8 bases, and 11 bases separated the two germline ends. The CDR3 region has the DNA TGTGCCAGCAGCTTGTCCCCGCTCTATTCACCCCTCCACTTT. This codes for CASSLSPLYSPLHF.

In its sample, this clonotype was seen a few times. The V gene is TRBV6-2 or TRBV6-3, the J gene TRBJ1-5; 8 nucleotides agree with TRBD1. CDR1 MNHEY and CDR2 SVGEGT come from the germline V gene. V gave up 0 bases and J gave up 3 bases; unmatched junction bases: 4. This CDR3 region has 16 residues. DNA of the CDR3: TGTGCCAGCAGTTACTCAAGGACAGGGAACAATCAGCCCCAGCATTTT. Translating it yields CASSYSRTGNNQPQHF.

This clonotype came up a few times. V usage is TRBV10-3 and J usage is TRBJ2-2; 7 positions agree with TRBD2. CDR3 length: 14 residues. J was trimmed by 1 base and V by 10 bases; bases with no gene match: 6. The germline V gene has CDR1 ENHRY and CDR2 SYGVKD. The CDR3 DNA reads TGTGCCACGAGGGCTAGCGGGAACACCGGGGAGCTGTTTTTT. Protein product: CATRASGNTGELFF.

This clonotype occurred a few times. The chain couples TRBV28 to TRBJ2-3; unclear D gene. CDR1 and CDR2 from the germline V gene are MDHEN and SYDVKM. The CDR3 runs 17 residues. V was cut by 4 bases and J by 4 bases, with 21 bases left in between. The CDR3 DNA reads as TGTGCCAGCAGTTCAACTAAGACCATTAGGATTTCAGATACGCAGTATTTT. It translates to CASSSTKTIRISDTQYF.

This clonotype came up a few times. The chain uses TRBV7-2 and TRBJ2-3; D uncertain. Trimming took 4 bases from V and 0 from J, leaving 11 bases between them. Per germline, CDR1 SGHTA and CDR2 FQGNSA. The CDR3 sequence is 15 residues long. CDR3 sequence: CASSSTPASTDTQYF. CDR3 sequence (DNA): TGTGCCAGCAGCTCAACGCCGGCTAGCACAGATACGCAGTATTTT. Based on the CDR3 plus reference TRBV7-2 and TRBJ2-3, the full variable domain is GAGVSQSPSNKVTEKGKDVELRCDPISGHTALYWYRQSLGQGLEFLIYFQGNSAPDKSGLPSDRFSAERTGGSVSTLTIQRTQQEDSAVYLCASSSTPASTDTQYFGPGTRLTVL.

The J gene is TRBJ2-2, the V gene TRBV7-9; D might be TRBD2 (6 bases). V was trimmed by 6 bases and J by 5 bases, leaving 22 bases between them. This CDR3 region has 17 residues. CDR1 SEHNR and CDR2 FQNEAQ come from the germline V gene (reference sequence). The CDR3 sequence: CASSSSSGEWVTGELFF. As DNA, the CDR3 is TGTGCCAGCAGTTCTTCCTCGGGGGAATGGGTTACCGGGGAGCTGTTTTTT.

The chain carries TRBV30 and TRBJ2-3, with a possible D match to TRBD2 (6 bases). The CDR3 runs to 13 residues. V was pared by 3 bases and J by 5 bases, with 12 bases between. The V gene's germline CDR1 is GTSNPN and CDR2 SVGIG (reference sequence). The CDR3 DNA is TGTGCCTGGAGCCAACTGGGGGGAGATACGCAGTATTTT. It codes for CAWSQLGGDTQYF.

The chain combines TRBV5-1 with TRBJ2-1; D not resolved. This CDR3 is 12 amino acids long. The germline V gene has CDR1 SGHRS and CDR2 YFSETQ. Trimming removed 3 bases from V and 5 bases from J, with 6 bases in between. The chain's CDR3 is CASSWADNEQFF. As DNA, the CDR3 is TGCGCCAGCAGCTGGGCGGACAATGAGCAGTTCTTC.

The V and J genes are TRBV29-1 and TRBJ2-1; 8 bases align to TRBD1. After removal of 7 bases from V and 7 bases from J, the junction contained 12 bases not matched to a gene. The CDR3 runs to 14 residues. Germline assignment: CDR1 SQVTM and CDR2 ANQGSEA. The CDR3 DNA is TGCAGCGGCGGACACAGTCACAGGGGGAATGAGCAGTTCTTC. Translating gives CSGGHSHRGNEQFF.

The J gene is TRBJ2-5, the V gene TRBV20-1; D not certain. V was cut by 3 bases and J by 2 bases, with 7 bases left in between. Germline CDR1 DFQATT, CDR2 SNEGSKA (reference sequence). This CDR3 has 12 amino acids. Here the CDR3 reads CSARSDQETQYF. The DNA for the CDR3 is TGCAGTGCTAGGTCTGATCAAGAGACCCAGTACTTC.

This clonotype was found many times. The V gene is TRBV5-1, the J gene TRBJ1-2; no firm D call. Germline V CDR1 and CDR2: SGHRS, YFSETQ. V was clipped by 0 bases and J by 1 base, with 7 bases between them. The CDR3 extends over 14 amino acids. CDR3 amino acids: CASSLDFINYGYTF. The CDR3 coding sequence is TGCGCCAGCAGCTTGGACTTCATTAACTATGGCTACACCTTC.

CDR3 sequence (DNA): TGTGCTGCCGGGACAGGAATCTACGAGCAGTACTTC. Protein sequence: CAAGTGIYEQYF. This chain links TRBV30 with TRBJ2-7, with TRBD1 matching over 8 bases. Per germline, CDR1 GTSNPN and CDR2 SVGIG (reference sequence). The CDR3 is 12 residues long.

This clonotype showed up just a few times. The chain is built from TRBV30 and TRBJ2-1; D gene unclear. Trimming removed 3 bases from V and 7 bases from J, with 10 bases in between. The CDR3 has 12 residues. Per the germline V gene, CDR1 is GTSNPN and CDR2 is SVGIG (reference sequence). The CDR3 region is CAWSAIRNEQFF. CDR3 sequence (DNA): TGTGCCTGGAGCGCTATTAGAAATGAGCAGTTCTTC.

The chain recombines TRBV18 with TRBJ2-2; D may match TRBD1 or TRBD2 (5 bases each). Germline V gene sequence: CDR1 KGHSH, CDR2 LQKENI. This CDR3 is 15 amino acids long. Between the trimmed V and J ends, which lost 0 bases and 4 bases, there was a span of 9 bases. The CDR3 is CASSPPVGTTGELFF. CDR3 nucleotides: TGTGCCAGCTCACCACCGGTAGGGACCACCGGGGAGCTGTTTTTT.

The table lists this clonotype with a few counts. The genes are TRBV5-1 and TRBJ2-6; D gene ambiguous. The germline gives CDR1 SGHRS, CDR2 YFSETQ. The V end lost 0 bases, the J end lost 6 bases, and 10 bases lay between the germline ends. The CDR3 totals 15 residues. The CDR3 region has the DNA TGCGCCAGCAGCTTGGGGGCAGCCTTGGCCAACGTCCTGACTTTC. Translating gives CASSLGAALANVLTF.

Only a few counts were recorded for this clonotype. This chain joins TRBV7-2 and TRBJ2-7; 10 nucleotides align to TRBD1. Losses at the gene ends were 4 bases for V and 3 bases for J; bases not matched to a gene: 3. The CDR3 has 14 amino acids. Per germline, CDR1 SGHTA and CDR2 FQGNSA. The CDR3 nucleotides are TGTGCCAGCAGCTATGGGGACAGGGGCTACGAGCAGTACTTC. The encoded protein is CASSYGDRGYEQYF.